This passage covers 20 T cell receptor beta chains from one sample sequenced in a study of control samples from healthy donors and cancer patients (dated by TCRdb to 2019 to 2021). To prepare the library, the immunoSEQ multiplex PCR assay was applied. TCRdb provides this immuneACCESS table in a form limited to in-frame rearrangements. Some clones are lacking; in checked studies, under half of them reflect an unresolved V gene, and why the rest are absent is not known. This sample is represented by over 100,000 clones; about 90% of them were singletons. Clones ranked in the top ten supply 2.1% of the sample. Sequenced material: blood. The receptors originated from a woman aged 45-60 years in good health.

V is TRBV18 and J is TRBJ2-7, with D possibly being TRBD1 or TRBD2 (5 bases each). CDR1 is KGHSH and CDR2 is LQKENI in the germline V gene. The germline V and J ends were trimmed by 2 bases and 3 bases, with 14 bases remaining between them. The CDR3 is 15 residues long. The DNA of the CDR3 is TGTGCCAGCTCACCAAGCTTCGGGACCTTCTACGAGCAGTACTTC. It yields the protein CASSPSFGTFYEQYF.

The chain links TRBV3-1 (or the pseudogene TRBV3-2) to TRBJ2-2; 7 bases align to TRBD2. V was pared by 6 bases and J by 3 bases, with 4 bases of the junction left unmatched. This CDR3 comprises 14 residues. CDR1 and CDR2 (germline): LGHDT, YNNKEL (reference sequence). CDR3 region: CASRGRGDTGELFF. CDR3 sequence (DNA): TGTGCCAGCAGGGGTCGGGGGGACACCGGGGAGCTGTTTTTT.

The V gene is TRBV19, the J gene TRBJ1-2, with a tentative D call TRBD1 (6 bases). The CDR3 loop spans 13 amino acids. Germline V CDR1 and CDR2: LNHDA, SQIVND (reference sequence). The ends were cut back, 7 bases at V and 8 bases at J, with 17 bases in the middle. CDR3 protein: CASTPGAGEGYTF. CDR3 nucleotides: TGTGCCAGTACTCCAGGGGCAGGGGAAGGCTACACCTTC.

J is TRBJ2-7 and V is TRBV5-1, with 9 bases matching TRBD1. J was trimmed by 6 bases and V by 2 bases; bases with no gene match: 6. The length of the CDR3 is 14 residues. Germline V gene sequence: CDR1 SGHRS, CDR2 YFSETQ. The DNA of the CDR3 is TGCGCCAGCAGCTTATGGGGACAGGGATCCGAGCAGTACTTC. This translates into CASSLWGQGSEQYF.

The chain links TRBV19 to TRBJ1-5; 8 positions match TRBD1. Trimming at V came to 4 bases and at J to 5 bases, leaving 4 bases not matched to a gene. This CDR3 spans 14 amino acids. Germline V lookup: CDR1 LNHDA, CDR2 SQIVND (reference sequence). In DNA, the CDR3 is TGTGCCAGTAGTACAGGGGGCGATTATCAGCCCCAGCATTTT. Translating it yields CASSTGGDYQPQHF.

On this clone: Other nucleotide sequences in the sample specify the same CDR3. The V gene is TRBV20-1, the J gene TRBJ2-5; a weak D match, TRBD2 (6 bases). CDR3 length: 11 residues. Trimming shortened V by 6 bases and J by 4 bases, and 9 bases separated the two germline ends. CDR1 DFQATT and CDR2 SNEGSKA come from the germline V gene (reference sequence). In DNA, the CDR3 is TGCAGTGCCGGGACTCCAGAGACCCAGTACTTC. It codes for CSAGTPETQYF.

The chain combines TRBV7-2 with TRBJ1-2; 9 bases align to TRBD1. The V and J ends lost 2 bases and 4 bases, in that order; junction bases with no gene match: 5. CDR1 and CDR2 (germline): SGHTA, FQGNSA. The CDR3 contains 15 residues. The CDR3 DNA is TGTGCCAGCAGCTTAACGGGACAGGGTGTCTATGGCTACACCTTC. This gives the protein CASSLTGQGVYGYTF.

The CDR3 DNA reads TGTGCCAGCAGCTTGGTTCCGGGGGAGAATGAGCAGTTCTTC. It encodes CASSLVPGENEQFF. The genes are TRBV5-4 and TRBJ2-1; tentative D call: TRBD2 (6 bases). CDR1 and CDR2 from the germline V gene are SGHNT and YYREEE (reference sequence). The CDR3 is made up of 14 amino acids. The ends were cut back, 0 bases at V and 7 bases at J, with 11 bases in the middle.

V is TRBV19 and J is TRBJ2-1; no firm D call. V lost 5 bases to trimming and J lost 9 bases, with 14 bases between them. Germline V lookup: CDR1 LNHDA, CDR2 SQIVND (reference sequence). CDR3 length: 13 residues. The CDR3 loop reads CASSAERVGEQFF. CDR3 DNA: TGTGCCAGTAGTGCCGAGAGAGTTGGTGAGCAGTTCTTC.

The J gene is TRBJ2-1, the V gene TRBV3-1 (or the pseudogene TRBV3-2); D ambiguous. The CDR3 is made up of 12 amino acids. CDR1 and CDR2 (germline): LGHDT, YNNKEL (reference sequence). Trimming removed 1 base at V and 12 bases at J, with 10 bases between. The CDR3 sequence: CASSQAAGAQFF. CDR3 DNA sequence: TGTGCCAGCAGCCAAGCAGCCGGAGCGCAGTTCTTC.

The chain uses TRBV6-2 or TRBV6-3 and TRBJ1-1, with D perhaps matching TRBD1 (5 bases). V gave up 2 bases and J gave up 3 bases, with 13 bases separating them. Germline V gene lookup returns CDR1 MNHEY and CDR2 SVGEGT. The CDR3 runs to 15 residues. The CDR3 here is CASSYLGGEYTEAFF. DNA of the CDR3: TGTGCCAGCAGTTACCTCGGGGGTGAGTACACTGAAGCTTTCTTT.

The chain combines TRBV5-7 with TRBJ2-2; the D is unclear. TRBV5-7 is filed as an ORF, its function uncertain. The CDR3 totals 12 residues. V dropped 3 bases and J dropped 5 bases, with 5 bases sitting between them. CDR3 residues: CASSYITGELFF. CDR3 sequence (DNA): TGTGCCAGCAGCTACATTACCGGGGAGCTGTTTTTT.

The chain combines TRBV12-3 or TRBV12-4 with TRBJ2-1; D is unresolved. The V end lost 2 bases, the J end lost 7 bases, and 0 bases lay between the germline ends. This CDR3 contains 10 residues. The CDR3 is CASSLNEQFF. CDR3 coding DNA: TGTGCCAGCAGTTTAAATGAGCAGTTCTTC.

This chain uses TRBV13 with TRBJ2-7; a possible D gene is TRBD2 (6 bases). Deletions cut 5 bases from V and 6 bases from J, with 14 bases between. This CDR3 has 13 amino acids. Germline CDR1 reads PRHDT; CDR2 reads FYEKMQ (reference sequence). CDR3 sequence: CASSRRRRGEQYF. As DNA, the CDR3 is TGTGCCAGCAGCCGACGGCGGAGGGGCGAGCAGTACTTC.

The CDR3 bases are TGTGCCAGTAGCGGGCCAGGGGGCTATGGCTACACCTTC. It is translated as CASSGPGGYGYTF. This chain uses TRBV19 with TRBJ1-2; TRBD1 matches at 7 bases. The germline CDR1 and CDR2 sequences are LNHDA and SQIVND (reference sequence). The CDR3 is 13 residues long. The junction had 5 bases not matched to a gene; V was cut back by 6 bases and J by 4 bases.

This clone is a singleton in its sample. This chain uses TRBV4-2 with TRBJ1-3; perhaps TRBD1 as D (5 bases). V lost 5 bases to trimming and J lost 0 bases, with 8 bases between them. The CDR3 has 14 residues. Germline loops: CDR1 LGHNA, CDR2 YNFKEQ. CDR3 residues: CASSAGTSGNTIYF. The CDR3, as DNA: TGTGCCAGCAGCGCCGGGACCTCTGGAAACACCATATATTTT.

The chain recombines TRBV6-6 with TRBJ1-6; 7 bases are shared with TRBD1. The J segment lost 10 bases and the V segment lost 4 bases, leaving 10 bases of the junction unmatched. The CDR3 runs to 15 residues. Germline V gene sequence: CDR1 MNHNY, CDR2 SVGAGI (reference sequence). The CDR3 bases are TGTGCCAGCAGTTTCGGACAGGACGGGGCATCACCCCTCCACTTT. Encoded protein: CASSFGQDGASPLHF.

CDR3 bases: TGTGCCACCAGTGAAGACAGGTCCTATGGCTACACCTTC. It codes for CATSEDRSYGYTF. The gene calls are TRBV24-1 and TRBJ1-2; D perhaps matches TRBD1 (6 bases). The CDR3 loop spans 13 amino acids. Trimming removed 4 bases from V and 4 bases from J, with 9 bases in between. In germline, CDR1 is KGHDR, CDR2 SFDVKD.

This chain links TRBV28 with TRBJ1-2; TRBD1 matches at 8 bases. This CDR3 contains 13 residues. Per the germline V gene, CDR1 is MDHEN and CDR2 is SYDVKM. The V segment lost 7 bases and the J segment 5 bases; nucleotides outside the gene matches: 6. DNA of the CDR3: TGTGCCAGCAATATCGACAGGGGTTATGGCTACACCTTC. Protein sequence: CASNIDRGYGYTF.

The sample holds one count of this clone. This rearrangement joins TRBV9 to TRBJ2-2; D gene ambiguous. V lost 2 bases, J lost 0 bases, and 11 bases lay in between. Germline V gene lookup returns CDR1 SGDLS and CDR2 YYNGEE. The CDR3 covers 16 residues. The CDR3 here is CASSVRLPANTGELFF. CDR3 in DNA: TGTGCCAGCAGCGTTCGACTTCCCGCGAACACCGGGGAGCTGTTTTTT. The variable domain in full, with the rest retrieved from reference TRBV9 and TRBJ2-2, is DSGVTQTPKHLITATGQRVTLRCSPRSGDLSVYWYQQSLDQGLQFLIQYYNGEERAKGNILERFSAQQFPDLHSELNLSSLELGDSALYFCASSVRLPANTGELFFGEGSRLTVL.